This TCR beta chain was identified in a study of cytomegalovirus exposure and HLA in healthy donors. Study-level information: Unique TCRs from HLA-typed donors, some 85 million of them, were held in an early data release.

The CDR3 is 14 residues long. Germline CDR1 SGHNT, CDR2 YYREEE (reference sequence). V gave up 0 bases and J gave up 7 bases, with 11 bases separating them. Overall study findings and caveats: Researchers counted roughly 150 TCR beta chains as cytomegalovirus-associated. Sequencing probably produced one cluster of sequence variants that were highly shared.

Primers included in the PCR were 60 Vbeta and 13 Jbeta primers. Authors' methods: In a later analysis, of some 80 million unique beta chains, some 10 million appeared in at least two donors. TCRdb keeps only in-frame clones here, not all; method: immunoSEQ multiplex PCR. The V and J calls and the clone size are those of that table, but D and trimming were determined from the DNA. Counted here are a few hundred thousand clones, 81% occurring once; the ten biggest clones make up less than 9%. About this clone itself: What it binds is unknown.

The J gene is TRBJ1-5, the V gene TRBV5-4, with D uncertain. This TCR came from an older woman in good health and CMV-seropositive. The specimen was PBMCs. This chain's CDR3 is CASSLAGVGQPQHF. The CDR3 bases are TGTGCCAGCAGCTTGGCCGGGGTGGGCCAGCCCCAGCATTTT.